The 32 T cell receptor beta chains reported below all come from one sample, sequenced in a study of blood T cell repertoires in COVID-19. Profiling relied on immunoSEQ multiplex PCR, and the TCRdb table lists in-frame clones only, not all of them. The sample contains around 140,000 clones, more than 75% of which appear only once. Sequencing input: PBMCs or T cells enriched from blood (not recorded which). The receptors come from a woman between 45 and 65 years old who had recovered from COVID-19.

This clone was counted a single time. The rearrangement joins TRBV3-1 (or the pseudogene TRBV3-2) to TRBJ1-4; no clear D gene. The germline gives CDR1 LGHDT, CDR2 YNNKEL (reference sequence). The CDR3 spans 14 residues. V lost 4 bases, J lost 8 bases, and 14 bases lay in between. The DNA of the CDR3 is TGTGCCAGCAGCCCGCGTTCGGGAGGGGAAAAACTGTTTTTT. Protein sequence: CASSPRSGGEKLFF.

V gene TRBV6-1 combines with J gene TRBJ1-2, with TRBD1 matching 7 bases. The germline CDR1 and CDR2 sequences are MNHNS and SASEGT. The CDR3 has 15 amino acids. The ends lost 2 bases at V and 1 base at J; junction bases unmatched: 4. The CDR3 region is CASSEWRGRNYGYTF. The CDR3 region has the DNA TGTGCCAGCAGTGAATGGAGGGGGCGTAACTATGGCTACACCTTC.

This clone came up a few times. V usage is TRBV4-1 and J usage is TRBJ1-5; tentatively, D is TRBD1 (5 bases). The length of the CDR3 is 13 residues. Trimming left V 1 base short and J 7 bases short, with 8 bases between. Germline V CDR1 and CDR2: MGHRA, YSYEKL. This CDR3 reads CASSQAGYQPQHF. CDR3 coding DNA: TGCGCCAGCAGCCAAGCAGGGTACCAGCCCCAGCATTTT.

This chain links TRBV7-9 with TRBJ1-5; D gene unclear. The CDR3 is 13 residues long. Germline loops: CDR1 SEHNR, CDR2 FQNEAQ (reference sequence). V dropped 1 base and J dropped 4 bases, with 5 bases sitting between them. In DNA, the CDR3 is TGTGCCAGCAGCTTAGAGGAGAATCAGCCCCAGCATTTT. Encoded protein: CASSLEENQPQHF.

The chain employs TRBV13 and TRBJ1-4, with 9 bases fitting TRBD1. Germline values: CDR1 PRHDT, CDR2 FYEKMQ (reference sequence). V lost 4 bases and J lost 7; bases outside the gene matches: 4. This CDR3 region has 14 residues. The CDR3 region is CASSSDRGPEKLFF. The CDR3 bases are TGTGCCAGCAGCTCGGACAGGGGCCCTGAAAAACTGTTTTTT.

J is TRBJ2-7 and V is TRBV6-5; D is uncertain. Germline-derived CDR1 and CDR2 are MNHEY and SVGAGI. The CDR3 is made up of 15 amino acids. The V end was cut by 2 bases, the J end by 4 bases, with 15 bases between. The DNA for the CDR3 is TGTGCCAGCAGTTACGCAGGTACCCAAGGTTACGAGCAGTACTTC. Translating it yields CASSYAGTQGYEQYF.

The CDR3 DNA reads as TGCGCCAGCAGCGGAAGGACAGGGGGAGTCGACTACGAGCAGTACTTC. Its protein is CASSGRTGGVDYEQYF. The rearrangement links TRBV5-1 to TRBJ2-7, with 10 positions matching TRBD1. This CDR3 comprises 16 residues. Per the germline V gene, CDR1 is SGHRS and CDR2 is YFSETQ. J was trimmed by 3 bases and V by 4 bases; bases with no gene match: 10. Full variable domain (outside the CDR3, taken from reference TRBV5-1 and TRBJ2-7): KAGVTQTPRYLIKTRGQQVTLSCSPISGHRSVSWYQQTPGQGLQFLFEYFSETQRNKGNFPGRFSGRQFSNSRSEMNVSTLELGDSALYLCASSGRTGGVDYEQYFGPGTRLTVT.

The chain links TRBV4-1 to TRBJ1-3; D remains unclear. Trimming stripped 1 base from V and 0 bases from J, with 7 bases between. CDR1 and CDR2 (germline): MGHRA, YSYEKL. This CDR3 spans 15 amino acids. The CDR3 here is CASSQAGLSGNTIYF. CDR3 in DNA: TGCGCCAGCAGCCAAGCCGGTCTCTCTGGAAACACCATATATTTT.

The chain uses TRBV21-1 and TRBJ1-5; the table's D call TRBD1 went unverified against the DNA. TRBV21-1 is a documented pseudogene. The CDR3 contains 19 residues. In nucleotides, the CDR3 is TGTGCCAGCAGCAAAGTTTGGTCACAGGGGCAGTATAGCAATCAGCCCCAGCATTTT. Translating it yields CASSKVWSQGQYSNQPQHF.

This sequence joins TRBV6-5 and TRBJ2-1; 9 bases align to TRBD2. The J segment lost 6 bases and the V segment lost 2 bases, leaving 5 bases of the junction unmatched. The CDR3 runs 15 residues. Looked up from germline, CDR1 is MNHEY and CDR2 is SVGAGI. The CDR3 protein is CASSYLGTSFNEQFF. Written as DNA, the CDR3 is TGTGCCAGCAGTTACCTGGGGACTAGCTTCAATGAGCAGTTCTTC.

As DNA, the CDR3 is TGTGCCAGCAGCCCCGGACAGGCCTATAATTCACCCCTCCACTTT. Translated, it gives CASSPGQAYNSPLHF. V gene TRBV6-5 combines with J gene TRBJ1-6, with 7 bases fitting TRBD1. The germline V gene has CDR1 MNHEY and CDR2 SVGAGI. The CDR3 sequence is 15 residues long. The trim removed 6 bases at V and 2 bases at J, leaving 4 bases unmatched.

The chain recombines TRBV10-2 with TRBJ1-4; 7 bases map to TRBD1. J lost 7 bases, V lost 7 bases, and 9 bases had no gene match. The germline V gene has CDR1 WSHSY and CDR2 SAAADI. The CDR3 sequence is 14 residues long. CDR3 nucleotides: TGCGCCAGCAACCGAGGACAGGCGTCTGAAAAACTGTTTTTT. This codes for CASNRGQASEKLFF.

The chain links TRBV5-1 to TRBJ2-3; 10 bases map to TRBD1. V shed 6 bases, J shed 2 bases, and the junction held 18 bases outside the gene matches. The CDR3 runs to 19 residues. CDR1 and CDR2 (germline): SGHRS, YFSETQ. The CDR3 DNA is TGCGCCAGCAATCTGATGGTCTCGGACAGGGGGTACGCCACAGATACGCAGTATTTT. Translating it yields CASNLMVSDRGYATDTQYF.

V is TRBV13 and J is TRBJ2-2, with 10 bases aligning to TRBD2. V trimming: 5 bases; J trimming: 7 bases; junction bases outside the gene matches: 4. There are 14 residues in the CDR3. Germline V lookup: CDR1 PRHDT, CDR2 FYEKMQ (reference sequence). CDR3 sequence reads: CASSQRGGRGELFF. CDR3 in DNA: TGTGCCAGCAGCCAGCGGGGGGGCCGCGGGGAGCTGTTTTTT.

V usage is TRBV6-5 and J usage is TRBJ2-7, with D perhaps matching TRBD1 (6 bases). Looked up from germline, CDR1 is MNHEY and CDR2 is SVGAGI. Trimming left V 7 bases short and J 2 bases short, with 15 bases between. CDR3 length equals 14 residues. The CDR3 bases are TGTGCCAGCACCGAAAGGGACACAACCTACGAGCAGTACTTC. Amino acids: CASTERDTTYEQYF.

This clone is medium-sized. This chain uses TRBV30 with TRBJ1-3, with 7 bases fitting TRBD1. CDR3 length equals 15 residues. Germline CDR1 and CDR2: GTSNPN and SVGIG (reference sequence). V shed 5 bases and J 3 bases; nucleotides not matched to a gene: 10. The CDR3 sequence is CAWEGAGSGGNTIYF. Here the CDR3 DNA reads TGTGCCTGGGAGGGGGCTGGGAGCGGTGGAAACACCATATATTTT.

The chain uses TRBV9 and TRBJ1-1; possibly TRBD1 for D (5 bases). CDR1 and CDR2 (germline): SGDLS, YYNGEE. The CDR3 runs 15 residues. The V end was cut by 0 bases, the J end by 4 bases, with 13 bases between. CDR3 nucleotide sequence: TGTGCCAGCAGCGTAGGGGGGAGCGGGCTCACTGAAGCTTTCTTT. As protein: CASSVGGSGLTEAFF.

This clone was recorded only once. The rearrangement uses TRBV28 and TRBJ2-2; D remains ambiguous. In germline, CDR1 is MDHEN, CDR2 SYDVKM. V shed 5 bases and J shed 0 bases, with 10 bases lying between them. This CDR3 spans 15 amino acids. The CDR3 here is CASSPPLANTGELFF. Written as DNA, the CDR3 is TGTGCCAGCAGTCCCCCTCTAGCGAACACCGGGGAGCTGTTTTTT.

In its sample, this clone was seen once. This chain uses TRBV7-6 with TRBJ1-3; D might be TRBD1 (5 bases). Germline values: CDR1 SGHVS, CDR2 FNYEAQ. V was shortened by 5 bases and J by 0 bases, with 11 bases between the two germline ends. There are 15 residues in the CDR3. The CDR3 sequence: CASSPTAFSGNTIYF. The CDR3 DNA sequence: TGTGCCAGCAGCCCGACAGCCTTCTCTGGAAACACCATATATTTT. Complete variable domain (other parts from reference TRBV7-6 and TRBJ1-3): GAGVSQSPRYKVTKRGQDVALRCDPISGHVSLYWYRQALGQGPEFLTYFNYEAQQDKSGLPNDRFSAERPEGSISTLTIQRTEQRDSAMYRCASSPTAFSGNTIYFGEGSWLTVV.

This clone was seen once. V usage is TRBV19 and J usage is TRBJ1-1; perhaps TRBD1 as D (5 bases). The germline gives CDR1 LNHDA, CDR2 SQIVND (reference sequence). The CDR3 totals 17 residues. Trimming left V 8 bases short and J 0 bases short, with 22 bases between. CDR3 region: CASATRRVQAMNTEAFF. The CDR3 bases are TGTGCCAGTGCCACCCGCCGGGTACAGGCTATGAACACTGAAGCTTTCTTT.

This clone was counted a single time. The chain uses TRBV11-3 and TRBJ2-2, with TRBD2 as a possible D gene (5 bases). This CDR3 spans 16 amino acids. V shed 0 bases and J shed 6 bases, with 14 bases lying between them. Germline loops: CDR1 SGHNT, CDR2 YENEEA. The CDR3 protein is CASSLDEGFWAGELFF. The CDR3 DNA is TGTGCCAGCAGCTTAGACGAGGGATTTTGGGCCGGGGAGCTGTTTTTT.

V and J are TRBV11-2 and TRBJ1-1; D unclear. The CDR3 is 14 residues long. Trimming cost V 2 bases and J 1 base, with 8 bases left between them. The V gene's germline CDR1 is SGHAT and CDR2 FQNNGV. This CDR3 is CASSLRSTNTEAFF. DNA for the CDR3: TGTGCCAGCAGCTTAAGATCTACGAACACTGAAGCTTTCTTT.

The CDR3 sequence is CASSPVLTGASNQPQHF. CDR3 nucleotide sequence: TGTGCCAGCTCACCGGTTCTTACAGGGGCTAGCAATCAGCCCCAGCATTTT. The chain has TRBV18 and TRBJ1-5, with 7 positions matching TRBD1. V lost 3 bases to trimming and J lost 0 bases; unmatched junction nucleotides: 8. Germline values: CDR1 KGHSH, CDR2 LQKENI. The CDR3 spans 17 residues. The full variable domain, rest sourced from reference TRBV18 and TRBJ1-5, is NAGVMQNPRHLVRRRGQEARLRCSPMKGHSHVYWYRQLPEEGLKFMVYLQKENIIDESGMPKERFSAEFPKEGPSILRIQQVVRGDSAAYFCASSPVLTGASNQPQHFGDGTRLSIL.

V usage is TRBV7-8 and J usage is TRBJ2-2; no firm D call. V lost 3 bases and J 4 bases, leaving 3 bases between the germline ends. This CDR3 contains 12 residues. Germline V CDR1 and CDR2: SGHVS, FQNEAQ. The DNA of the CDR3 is TGTGCCAGCAGCTTCGGCACCGGGGAGCTGTTTTTT. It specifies CASSFGTGELFF.

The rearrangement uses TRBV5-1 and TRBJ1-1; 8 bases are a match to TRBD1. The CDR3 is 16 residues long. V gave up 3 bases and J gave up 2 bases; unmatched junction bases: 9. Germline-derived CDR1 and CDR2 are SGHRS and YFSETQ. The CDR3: CASSWQTGEPNTEAFF. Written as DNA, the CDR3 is TGCGCCAGCAGCTGGCAGACAGGGGAGCCAAACACTGAAGCTTTCTTT.

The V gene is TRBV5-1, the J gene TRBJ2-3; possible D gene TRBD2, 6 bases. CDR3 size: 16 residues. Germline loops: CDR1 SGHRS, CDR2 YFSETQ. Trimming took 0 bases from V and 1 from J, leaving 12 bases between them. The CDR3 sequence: CASSLGSGGGTDTQYF. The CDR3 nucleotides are TGCGCCAGCAGCTTGGGTAGCGGAGGTGGCACAGATACGCAGTATTTT.

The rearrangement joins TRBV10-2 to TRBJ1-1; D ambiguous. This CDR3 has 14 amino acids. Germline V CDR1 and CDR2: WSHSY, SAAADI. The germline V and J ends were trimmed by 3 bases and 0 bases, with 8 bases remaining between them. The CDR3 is CASSDPGVNTEAFF. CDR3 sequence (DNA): TGCGCCAGCAGTGACCCCGGGGTGAACACTGAAGCTTTCTTT.

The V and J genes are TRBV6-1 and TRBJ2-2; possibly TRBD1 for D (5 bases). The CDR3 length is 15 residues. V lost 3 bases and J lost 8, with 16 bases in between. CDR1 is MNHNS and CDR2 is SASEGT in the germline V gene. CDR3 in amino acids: CASSDQGSGKGELFF. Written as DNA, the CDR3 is TGTGCCAGCAGTGACCAGGGCTCCGGTAAAGGGGAGCTGTTTTTT.

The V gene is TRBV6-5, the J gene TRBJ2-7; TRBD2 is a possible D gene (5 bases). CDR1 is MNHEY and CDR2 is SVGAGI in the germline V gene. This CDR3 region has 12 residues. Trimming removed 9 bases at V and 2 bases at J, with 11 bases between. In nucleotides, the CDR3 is TGTGCCAGAACAAGGACTGCCTACGAGCAGTACTTC. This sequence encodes CARTRTAYEQYF.

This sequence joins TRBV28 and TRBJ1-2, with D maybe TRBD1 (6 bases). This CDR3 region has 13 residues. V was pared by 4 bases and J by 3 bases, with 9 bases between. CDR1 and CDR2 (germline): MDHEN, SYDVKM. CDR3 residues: CASSSGVDYGYTF. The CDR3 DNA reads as TGTGCCAGCAGTTCAGGGGTCGACTATGGCTACACCTTC.

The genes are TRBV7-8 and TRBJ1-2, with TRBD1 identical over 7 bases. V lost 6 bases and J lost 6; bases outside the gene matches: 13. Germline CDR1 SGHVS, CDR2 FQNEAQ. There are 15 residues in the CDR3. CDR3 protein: CASSWGQSPGNGYTF. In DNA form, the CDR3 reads TGTGCCAGCAGTTGGGGACAGTCCCCAGGGAATGGCTACACCTTC.

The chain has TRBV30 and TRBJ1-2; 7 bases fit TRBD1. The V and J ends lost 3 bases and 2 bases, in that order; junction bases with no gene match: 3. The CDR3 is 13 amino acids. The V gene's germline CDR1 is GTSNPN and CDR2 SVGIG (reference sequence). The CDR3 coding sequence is TGTGCCTGGAGCGGACAGGAGAACTATGGCTACACCTTC. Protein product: CAWSGQENYGYTF.